This paragraph reports one T cell receptor beta chain. Its target is unknown. The sample comes from a study of T cells in localized non-small cell lung cancer. Notes on the study in general: Among the top 100 tumor clones, a median around 62 appeared in adjacent lung.

Data came from immunoSEQ multiplex PCR; TCRdb stores just in-frame clones and leaves some out. The sample carries 2,000 to 2,500 clones, 25% to 30% recorded once. V dropped 4 bases and J dropped 6; count of bases not matched to a gene: 6. The CDR3 runs to 14 residues. Germline CDR1 MDHEN, CDR2 SYDVKM. The chain is built from TRBV28 and TRBJ2-7, with 10 bases aligning to TRBD2. This clonotype was obtained from a male donor at least 60 years old with stage II lung adenocarcinoma. The specimen was normal lung tissue next to the tumor, collected before any cancer treatment. The CDR3 loop is CASSSLAGVTEQYF. Here the CDR3 DNA reads TGTGCCAGCAGTTCCCTAGCGGGAGTGACCGAGCAGTACTTC.